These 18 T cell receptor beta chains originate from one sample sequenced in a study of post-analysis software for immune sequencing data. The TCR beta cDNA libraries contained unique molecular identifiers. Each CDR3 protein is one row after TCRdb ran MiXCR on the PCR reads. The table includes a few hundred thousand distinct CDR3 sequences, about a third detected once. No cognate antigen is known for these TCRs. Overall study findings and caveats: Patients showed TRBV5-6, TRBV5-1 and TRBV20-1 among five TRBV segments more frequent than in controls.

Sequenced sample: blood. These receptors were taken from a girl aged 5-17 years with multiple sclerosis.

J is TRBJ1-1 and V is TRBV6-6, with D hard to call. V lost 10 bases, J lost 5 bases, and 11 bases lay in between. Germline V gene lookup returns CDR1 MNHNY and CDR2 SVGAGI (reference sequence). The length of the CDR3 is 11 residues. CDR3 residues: CATSGETEAFF. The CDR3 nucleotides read TGTGCCACTTCAGGTGAAACTGAAGCTTTCTTT.

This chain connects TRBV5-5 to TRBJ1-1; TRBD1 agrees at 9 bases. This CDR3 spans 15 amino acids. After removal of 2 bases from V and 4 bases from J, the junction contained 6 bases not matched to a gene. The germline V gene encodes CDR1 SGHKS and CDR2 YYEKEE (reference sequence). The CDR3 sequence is CASSFGQGRSTEAFF. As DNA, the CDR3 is TGTGCCAGCAGCTTCGGACAGGGGAGGTCCACTGAAGCTTTCTTT.

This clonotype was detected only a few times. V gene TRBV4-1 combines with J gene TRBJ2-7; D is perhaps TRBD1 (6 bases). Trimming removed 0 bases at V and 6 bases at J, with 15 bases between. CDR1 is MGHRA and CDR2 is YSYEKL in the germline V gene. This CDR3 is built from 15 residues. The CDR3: CASSQEVTGKLEQYF. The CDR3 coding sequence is TGCGCCAGCAGCCAAGAGGTCACAGGGAAGCTCGAGCAGTACTTC.

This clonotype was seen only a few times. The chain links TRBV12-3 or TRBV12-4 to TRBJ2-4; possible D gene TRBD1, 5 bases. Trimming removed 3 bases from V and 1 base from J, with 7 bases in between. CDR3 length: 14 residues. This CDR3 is CASSLAGAKNIQYF. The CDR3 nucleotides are TGTGCCAGCAGTTTGGCAGGGGCCAAAAACATTCAGTACTTC.

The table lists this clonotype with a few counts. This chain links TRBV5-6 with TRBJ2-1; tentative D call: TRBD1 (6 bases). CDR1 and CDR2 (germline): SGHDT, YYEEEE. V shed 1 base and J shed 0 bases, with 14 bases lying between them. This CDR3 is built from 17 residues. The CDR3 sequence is CASSLRGTASSYNEQFF. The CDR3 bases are TGTGCCAGCAGCTTGAGGGGGACCGCAAGCTCCTACAATGAGCAGTTCTTC.

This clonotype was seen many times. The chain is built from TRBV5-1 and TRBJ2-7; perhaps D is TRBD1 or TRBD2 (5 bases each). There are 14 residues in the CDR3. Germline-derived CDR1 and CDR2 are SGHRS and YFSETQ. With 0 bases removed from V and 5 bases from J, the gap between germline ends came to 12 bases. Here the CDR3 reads CASSLGDGFDEQYF. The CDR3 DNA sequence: TGCGCCAGCAGCTTGGGGGACGGGTTCGACGAGCAGTACTTC.

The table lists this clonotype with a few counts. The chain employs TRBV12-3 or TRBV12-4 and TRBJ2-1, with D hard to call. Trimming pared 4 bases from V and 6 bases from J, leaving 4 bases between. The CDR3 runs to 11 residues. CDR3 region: CASSWLNEQFF. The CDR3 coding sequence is TGTGCCAGCAGTTGGCTCAATGAGCAGTTCTTC.

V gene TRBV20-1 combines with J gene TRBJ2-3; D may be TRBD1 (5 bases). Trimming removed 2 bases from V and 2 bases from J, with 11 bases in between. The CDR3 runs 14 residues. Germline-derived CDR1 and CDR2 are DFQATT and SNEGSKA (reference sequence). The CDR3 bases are TGCAGTGCTAGACACCAGGGCCCCACAGATACGCAGTATTTT. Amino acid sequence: CSARHQGPTDTQYF.

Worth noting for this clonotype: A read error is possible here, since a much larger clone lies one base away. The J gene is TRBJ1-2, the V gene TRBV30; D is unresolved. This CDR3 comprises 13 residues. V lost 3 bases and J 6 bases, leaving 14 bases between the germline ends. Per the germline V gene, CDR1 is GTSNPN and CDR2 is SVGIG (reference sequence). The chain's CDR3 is CAWSRARRNGYTF. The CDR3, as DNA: TGTGCCTGGAGCCGGGCCAGGCGGAATGGCTACACCTTC. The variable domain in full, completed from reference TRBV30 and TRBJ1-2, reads SQTIHQWPATLVQPVGSPLSLECTVEGTSNPNLYWYRQAAGRGLQLLFYSVGIGQISSEVPQNLSASRPQDRQFILSSKKLLLSDSGFYLCAWSRARRNGYTFGSGTRLTVV.

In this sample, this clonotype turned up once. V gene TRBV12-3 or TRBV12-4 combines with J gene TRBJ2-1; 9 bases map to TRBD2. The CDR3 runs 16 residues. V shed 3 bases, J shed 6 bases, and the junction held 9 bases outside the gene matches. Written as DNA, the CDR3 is TGTGCCAGCAGTTTCTGGCGGGGGGGAGGAAGCAATGAGCAGTTCTTC. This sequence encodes CASSFWRGGGSNEQFF.

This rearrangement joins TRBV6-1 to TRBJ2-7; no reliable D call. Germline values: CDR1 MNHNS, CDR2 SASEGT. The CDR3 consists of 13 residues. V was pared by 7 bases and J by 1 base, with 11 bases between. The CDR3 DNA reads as TGTGCCAGCAAGTCGGCCGATTCCTACGAGCAGTACTTC. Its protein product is CASKSADSYEQYF.

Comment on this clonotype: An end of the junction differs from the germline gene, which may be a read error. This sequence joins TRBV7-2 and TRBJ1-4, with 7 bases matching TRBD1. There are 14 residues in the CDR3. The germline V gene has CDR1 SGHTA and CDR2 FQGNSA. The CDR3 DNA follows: TGTGCCAGCAGCTTAGACAGGGGTAATGAAAAACGGTTTTTT. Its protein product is CASSLDRGNEKRFF.

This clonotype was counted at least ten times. Here the CDR3 DNA reads TGTGCCAGCAGTTACACCAGCGGAGCCAAAAACATTCAGTACTTC. It translates to CASSYTSGAKNIQYF. The chain links TRBV6-6 to TRBJ2-4, with D tentatively TRBD2 (5 bases). CDR1 is MNHNY and CDR2 is SVGAGI in the germline V gene (reference sequence). The CDR3 has 15 residues. V was cut by 2 bases and J by 0 bases, with 8 bases left in between.

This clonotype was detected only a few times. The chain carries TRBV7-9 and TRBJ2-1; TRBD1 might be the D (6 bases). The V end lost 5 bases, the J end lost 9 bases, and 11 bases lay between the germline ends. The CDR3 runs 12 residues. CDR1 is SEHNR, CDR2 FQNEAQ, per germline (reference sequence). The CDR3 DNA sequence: TGTGCCAGCAGCCACCAGGGGAGTGAGCAGTTCTTC. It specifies CASSHQGSEQFF.

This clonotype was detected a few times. The CDR3 sequence: CANSRGGNQPQHF. In DNA form, the CDR3 reads TGTGCCAACAGCCGGGGGGGGAATCAGCCCCAGCATTTT. This chain links TRBV12-3 or TRBV12-4 with TRBJ1-5; TRBD1 is a possible D gene (5 bases). V was shortened by 10 bases and J by 4 bases, with 14 bases between the two germline ends. The CDR3 has 13 amino acids.

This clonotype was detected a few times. CDR3 sequence: CASSEGAPANYGYTF. The CDR3 DNA sequence: TGTGCCAGCAGTGAAGGGGCACCAGCTAACTATGGCTACACCTTC. V and J are TRBV6-1 and TRBJ1-2; unclear D gene. Germline-derived CDR1 and CDR2 are MNHNS and SASEGT. The CDR3 extends over 15 amino acids. The V and J ends lost 1 base and 0 bases respectively, with 9 bases between them.

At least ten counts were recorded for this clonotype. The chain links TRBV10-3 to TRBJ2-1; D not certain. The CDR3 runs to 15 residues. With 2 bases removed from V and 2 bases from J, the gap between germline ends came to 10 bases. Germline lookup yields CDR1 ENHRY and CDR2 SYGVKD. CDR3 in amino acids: CAISEVYSPYNEQFF. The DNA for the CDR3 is TGTGCCATCAGTGAGGTCTACTCCCCCTACAATGAGCAGTTCTTC.

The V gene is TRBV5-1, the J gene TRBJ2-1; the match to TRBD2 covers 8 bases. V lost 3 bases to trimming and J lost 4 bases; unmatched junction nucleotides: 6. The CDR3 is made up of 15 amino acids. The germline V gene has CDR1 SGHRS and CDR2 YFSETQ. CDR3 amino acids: CASSSGGTGYNEQFF. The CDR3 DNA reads TGCGCCAGCAGCTCGGGGGGGACTGGGTACAATGAGCAGTTCTTC.